This is a list of T cell receptor beta chains from one sample in a study of identifying expanded T cells in peripheral blood. Produced via immunoSEQ multiplex PCR; TCRdb's table is partial and in-frame only. The sample consists of tens of thousands of clones, nearly 90% of them appearing once. The specimen sequenced was blood. The receptors come from a person aged 18 to 70 in good health. Both conserved end residues are part of each CDR3. A D gene is named only where the DNA matches it firmly. Rows give clone size only sometimes, using once, few, many, or a class for an expanded clone.

TGTGCCATCAGTCAGCTAGCGGGAGGGTCCTACAATGAGCAGTTCTTC,CAISQLAGGSYNEQFF,TRBJ2-1,TRBD2,NA,TRBV10-3
TGTGCCAGCAGGGTAGCGGGCCAGCCCTACGAGCAGTACTTC,CASRVAGQPYEQYF,TRBJ2-7,TRBD2,NA,TRBV2
TGTGCCATCAGTAGGGGATATAGCGGGAGGGCCGCGGATGAGCAGTTCTTC,CAISRGYSGRAADEQFF,TRBJ2-1,TRBD2,NA,TRBV10-3
TGTGCCAGCAGCCTGAGCGCAACTGAAGCTTTCTTT,CASSLSATEAFF,TRBJ1-1,NA,NA,TRBV7-9
TGCAGCTCACCAGACCTGACAGGGCCATCCCTCGAGCAGTACTTC,CSSPDLTGPSLEQYF,TRBJ2-7,TRBD1,NA,TRBV29-1
TGTGCCAGTAGCAGGGCGACAGGCGGCTACACTGAAGCTTTCTTT,CASSRATGGYTEAFF,TRBJ1-1,NA,NA,TRBV19
TGTGCCAGCAGTTACCGGACAGGGGCCTTTACCAAGGGCTACACCTTC,CASSYRTGAFTKGYTF,TRBJ1-2,TRBD1,NA,TRBV6-6
TGCGCCAGCAGCCACCAAAACACAGGGGGCGGCAACTATGGCTACACCTTC,CASSHQNTGGGNYGYTF,TRBJ1-2,TRBD1,NA,TRBV4-1
TGCAGTGCTAGTACAGCCTACGAGCAGTACTTC,CSASTAYEQYF,TRBJ2-7,NA,NA,TRBV20-1
TGTGCCAGCAGTTTAGGGGACTACGGGACTGGCGAGCAGTACTTC,CASSLGDYGTGEQYF,TRBJ2-7,TRBD2,NA,TRBV28
TGTGCCAGCAGTTTAGGACGACAGACCTACAATGAGCAGTTCTTC,CASSLGRQTYNEQFF,TRBJ2-1,NA,NA,TRBV27
TGCGCCTCCCGTTTGATTGGCGGGAAGGGAGATACGCAGTATTTT,CASRLIGGKGDTQYF,TRBJ2-3,NA,NA,TRBV4-1
TGTGCCAGCTCACCAGGAGTGGGGTCTCTGTACTTC,CASSPGVGSLYF,TRBJ2-7,NA,NA,TRBV18
TGTGCCAGCAAACAGGGTTTCGCCACTGAAGCTTTCTTT,CASKQGFATEAFF,TRBJ1-1,NA,NA,TRBV2
TGTGCCACCCGCCCTGCGGGGGGGCCTCAAGAGACCCAGTACTTC,CATRPAGGPQETQYF,TRBJ2-5,TRBD2,NA,TRBV6-6
TGTGCCAGCAGTGGGGGCAGGGAAGCTACTGGCTACACCTTC,CASSGGREATGYTF,TRBJ1-2,NA,NA,TRBV25-1
TGTGCCAGTATGTCGGCTTACTATGGCTACACCTTC,CASMSAYYGYTF,TRBJ1-2,NA,NA,TRBV19
TGCGCCAGCAGAGGCTTTGACCTCAGCTCCTACAATGAGCAGTTCTTC,CASRGFDLSSYNEQFF,TRBJ2-1,NA,NA,TRBV5-1
TGTGCCACCAGCAGAGCGGGCAGGGTAGGAAATCAGCCCCAGCATTTT,CATSRAGRVGNQPQHF,TRBJ1-5,NA,few,TRBV15
TGTGCCAGTAGCGGGACTAGCGGTGACAATGAGCAGTTCTTC,CASSGTSGDNEQFF,TRBJ2-1,TRBD2,NA,TRBV19
TGCAGCGTTGCGCCACAGGGCCCCGGGGAGCTGTTTTTT,CSVAPQGPGELFF,TRBJ2-2,NA,NA,TRBV29-1
TGTGCCAGCAGTGCCGCGGCTGGGGAGACCCAGTACTTC,CASSAAAGETQYF,TRBJ2-5,NA,NA,TRBV6-4
TGCGCCAGCAGTCCCCTCCGGGGGAGAGACAATGAGCAGTTCTTC,CASSPLRGRDNEQFF,TRBJ2-1,NA,NA,TRBV23-1
TGCGCCAGCAGCTTGGTCCGGGCAGGCCAAGAGACCCAGTACTTC,CASSLVRAGQETQYF,TRBJ2-5,NA,NA,TRBV5-1
TGTGCCAGTAGTATTCGGGGGACAGGGGGTCCCGAAAAACTGTTTTTT,CASSIRGTGGPEKLFF,TRBJ1-4,TRBD1,NA,TRBV19
TGTGCCAGCACCTCCGGACAGGGGAGAGGCTACACCTTC,CASTSGQGRGYTF,TRBJ1-2,TRBD1,once,TRBV14
TGTGCCAGCAGTCGCCAAGACAGGGCCGGGGCTGAAGCTTTCTTT,CASSRQDRAGAEAFF,TRBJ1-1,TRBD1,NA,TRBV6-6
TGTGCCAGCTCAGGAATCAGACCCCAGCATTTT,CASSGIRPQHF,TRBJ1-5,NA,NA,TRBV18
TGCGCCAGCAGCCTACAGGAGAACACTGAAGCTTTCTTT,CASSLQENTEAFF,TRBJ1-1,NA,NA,TRBV5-1
TGCAGCGTCGACAGGGTACAGGAGACCCAGTACTTC,CSVDRVQETQYF,TRBJ2-5,TRBD1,NA,TRBV29-1
TGTGCCAGCAGCTTGGAAGCGGTTATGAACACTGAAGCTTTCTTT,CASSLEAVMNTEAFF,TRBJ1-1,NA,NA,TRBV5-5
TGTGCCAGCAGCAAGGGACTAGCGGGAGTCCAGCAGTACTTC,CASSKGLAGVQQYF,TRBJ2-7,TRBD2,NA,TRBV7-6
TGTGCCAGCAGTACAGGACAGGGCGGCGAGACCCAGTACTTC,CASSTGQGGETQYF,TRBJ2-5,TRBD1,NA,TRBV6-1
TGTGCCAGCAGCCTGACAGGAGAGGTGCCTGGCTACACCTTC,CASSLTGEVPGYTF,TRBJ1-2,NA,NA,TRBV6-5
TGCGCCAGCAGCACCCTCACACCTAACTATGGCTACACCTTC,CASSTLTPNYGYTF,TRBJ1-2,NA,NA,TRBV5-1
TGTGCCAGCAGCGCCGGGACAGGGGTACCAACTAATGAAAAACTGTTTTTT,CASSAGTGVPTNEKLFF,TRBJ1-4,TRBD1,NA,TRBV7-9
TGTGCCACCCGGGGACTAGCGGGAGTCGCAGATACGCAGTATTTT,CATRGLAGVADTQYF,TRBJ2-3,TRBD2,NA,TRBV7-6
TGCGCCAGCGGCAGGGGGCTCACTGAAGCTTTCTTT,CASGRGLTEAFF,TRBJ1-1,TRBD1,NA,TRBV5-1
TGTGCCAGCAGCTACAGGGAGAACAATGAGCAGTTCTTC,CASSYRENNEQFF,TRBJ2-1,NA,NA,TRBV7-6
TGCGCCAGCAGCTTAGGAGGGCCCGGAAACACCATATATTTT,CASSLGGPGNTIYF,TRBJ1-3,NA,NA,TRBV5-1
TGTGCCAGCAGTTACAGGCAGGGGGCCTATGGCTACACCTTC,CASSYRQGAYGYTF,TRBJ1-2,TRBD1,few,TRBV6-6
TGCGCCAGCAGCCCTCGATTGTTGGATGAGCAGTTCTTC,CASSPRLLDEQFF,TRBJ2-1,NA,NA,TRBV4-3
TGTGCCAGCAGCGCCTGGGGGACAGGAAAGAACACTGAAGCTTTTTTT,CASSAWGTGKNTEAFF,TRBJ1-1,TRBD1,NA,TRBV5-5
TGTGCCAGCAGCCCTGGTGGAGGCGCCTACGAGCAGTACTTC,CASSPGGGAYEQYF,TRBJ2-7,NA,NA,TRBV7-2
TGTGCCAGCTCACTTTTAGAGCTTGCCGAAGCTTTCTTT,CASSLLELAEAFF,TRBJ1-1,NA,NA,TRBV18
TGTGCCAGCAGCTTGTACCCGGGACAATCTTACGAGCAGTACTTC,CASSLYPGQSYEQYF,TRBJ2-7,NA,NA,TRBV7-2
TGCAGCGTATTTGTGGACATTCAGTACTTC,CSVFVDIQYF,TRBJ2-4,NA,few,TRBV29-1
TGTGCCAGCAGCCCAAGATCCACTAGCGGGGGCGACGAGCAGTACTTC,CASSPRSTSGGDEQYF,TRBJ2-7,TRBD2,NA,TRBV9
TGTGCCAGCTCACCACGACTCGGGGACAGGATGGTTTCTGGAAACACCATATATTTT,CASSPRLGDRMVSGNTIYF,TRBJ1-3,TRBD1,once,TRBV18
TGCGCCAGCACCCCAAGCGGGGGGGCGTTTGGGACCCAGTACTTC,CASTPSGGAFGTQYF,TRBJ2-5,TRBD2,NA,TRBV10-2
TGTGCCAGCAATCGGGACACCCAAGAGACCCAGTACTTC,CASNRDTQETQYF,TRBJ2-5,NA,NA,TRBV6-6
TGTGCCAGCAGCTTAGGTGGGACAGGGGGCAACTCTGGAAACACCATATATTTT,CASSLGGTGGNSGNTIYF,TRBJ1-3,TRBD1,NA,TRBV7-9
TGCGCCAGCAGCCCGGAGCGGGGAGATACGCAGTATTTT,CASSPERGDTQYF,TRBJ2-3,TRBD2,NA,TRBV5-1
TGTGCCAGCAGTAGCGGGGGAGAGACCCAGTACTTC,CASSSGGETQYF,TRBJ2-5,TRBD2,NA,TRBV6-1